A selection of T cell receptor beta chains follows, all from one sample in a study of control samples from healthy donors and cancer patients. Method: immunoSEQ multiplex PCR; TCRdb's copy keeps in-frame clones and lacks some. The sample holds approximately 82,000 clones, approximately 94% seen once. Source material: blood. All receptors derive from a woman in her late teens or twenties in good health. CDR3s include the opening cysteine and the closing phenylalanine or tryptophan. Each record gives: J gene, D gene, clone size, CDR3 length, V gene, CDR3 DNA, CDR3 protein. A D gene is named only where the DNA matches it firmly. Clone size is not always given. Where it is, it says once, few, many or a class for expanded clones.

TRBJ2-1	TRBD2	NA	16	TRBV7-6	TGTGCCAGCAGCTTACGAGGCGGGGGGGGCCTCAATGAGCAGTTCTTC	CASSLRGGGGLNEQFF
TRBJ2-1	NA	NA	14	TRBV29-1	TGCAGCGTTGAAGCGCCTAATAGGTTCGATGAGCAGTTCTTC	CSVEAPNRFDEQFF
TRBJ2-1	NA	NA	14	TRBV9	TGTGCCAGCAGCATAGGGAGCTCCTACAATGAGCAGTTCTTC	CASSIGSSYNEQFF
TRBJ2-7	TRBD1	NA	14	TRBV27	TGTGCCAGCAGCCTATCACAGGGGTCCTACGAGCAGTACTTC	CASSLSQGSYEQYF
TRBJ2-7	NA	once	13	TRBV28	TGTGCCAGCAGTACCGTGGACAGCTACGAGCAGTACTTC	CASSTVDSYEQYF
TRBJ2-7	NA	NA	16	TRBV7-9	TGTGCCAGCAGCCCACCCATCTCAGACGGTCTATACGAGCAGTACTTC	CASSPPISDGLYEQYF
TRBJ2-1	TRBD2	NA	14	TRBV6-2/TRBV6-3	TGTGCCAGCAGTTACCGGGAGGCGGGCAATGAGCAGTTCTTC	CASSYREAGNEQFF
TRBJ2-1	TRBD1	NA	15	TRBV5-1	TGCGCCAGCAGCTTGGGTGGACAGGGGTACAATGAGCAGTTCTTC	CASSLGGQGYNEQFF
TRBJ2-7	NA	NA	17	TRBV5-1	TGCGCCAGCAGCTTGGTTACAGGGACAAACTACTACTACGAGCAGTACTTC	CASSLVTGTNYYYEQYF
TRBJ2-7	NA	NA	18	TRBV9	TGTGCCAGCAGCGTAGCCGTCCCCGGTCATGGGAGCTCCTACGAGCAGTACTTC	CASSVAVPGHGSSYEQYF
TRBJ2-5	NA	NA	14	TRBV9	TGTGCCAGCAGCGTCCGGGACGTACTAGAGACCCAGTACTTC	CASSVRDVLETQYF
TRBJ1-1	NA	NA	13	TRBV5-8	TGTGCCAGCAGCCCAAGGACGGACACTGAAGCTTTCTTT	CASSPRTDTEAFF
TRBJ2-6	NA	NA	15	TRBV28	TGTGCCAGCAGCCTCGAGTTCTCTGGGGCCAACGTCCTGACTTTC	CASSLEFSGANVLTF
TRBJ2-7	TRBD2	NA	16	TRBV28	TGTGCCAGCAGTTTCCTCCCTAGCGGGGACGCCTACGAGCAGTACTTC	CASSFLPSGDAYEQYF
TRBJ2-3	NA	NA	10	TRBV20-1	TGCAGTGCTAGTGCAGATACGCAGTATTTT	CSASADTQYF